A selection of T cell receptor beta chains follows, all from one sample in a study of ipilimumab plus nivolumab after autologous stem cell transplantation. The repertoire was sequenced with immunoSEQ multiplex PCR; TCRdb's copy has only in-frame clones and lacks some. The table lists tens of thousands of clones, over 80% of them singletons, with roughly 2% in the top ten. The source was PBMCs, collected in a trial of ipilimumab plus nivolumab as post-transplant consolidation. These receptor sequences come from a male donor with diffuse large B-cell lymphoma. CDR3s include the opening cysteine and the closing phenylalanine or tryptophan. A D gene is named only where the DNA matches it firmly. Rows may omit the clone size; those that give it use once, few, many or a size class.

TRBJ2-3	NA	TRBV27	TRBD2	TGTGCCAGCAGTGTCCCTAGCGGGGGGGCCTTCTTT	CASSVPSGGAFF
TRBJ2-3	NA	TRBV7-9	NA	TGTGCCAGCAGCTTCCGGGGTCCGGCAGATACGCAGTATTTT	CASSFRGPADTQYF
TRBJ1-6	NA	TRBV19	TRBD1	TGTGCCAGTCAGGCCGGGACAGGGACTAATTCACCCCTCCACTTT	CASQAGTGTNSPLHF
TRBJ2-1	NA	TRBV10-3	TRBD2	TGTGCCATCAACAAAGCGGGGGGGTCCAATGAGCAGTTCTTC	CAINKAGGSNEQFF
TRBJ1-2	NA	TRBV14	NA	TGTGCCAGCAGCCACGGACCCTCCTATGGCTACACCTTC	CASSHGPSYGYTF
TRBJ2-4	NA	TRBV12-2	NA	TGTGCAAGTCGCATACCGACTCTAGCCAAAAACATTCAGTACTTC	CASRIPTLAKNIQYF
TRBJ1-3	NA	TRBV19	TRBD1	TGTGCCAGTAGTACCAGACCCGGGACAGGACAAAACACCATATATTTT	CASSTRPGTGQNTIYF
TRBJ1-5	NA	TRBV5-6	NA	TGTGCCAGCAGCATCGGACAGCAAGGTCAGCCCCAGCATTTT	CASSIGQQGQPQHF
TRBJ2-3	once	TRBV7-2	NA	TGTGCCAGCAGCTTAGCGAGGAGGAGCACAGATACGCAGTATTTT	CASSLARRSTDTQYF
TRBJ1-3	NA	TRBV11-2	TRBD1	TGTGCCAGCAGCCCTATATCTGACAGGGCTGGAAACACCATATATTTT	CASSPISDRAGNTIYF
TRBJ1-2	NA	TRBV11-2	TRBD1	TGTGCCAGCAGCCCACGGACAGGGTTATTCTATGGCTACACCTTC	CASSPRTGLFYGYTF
TRBJ1-6	few	TRBV7-6	NA	TGTGCCAGCAGCTTAGATTACCTTTCACCCCTCCACTTT	CASSLDYLSPLHF
TRBJ2-3	NA	TRBV14	NA	TGTGCCAGCAGCCCTTATCGCGGGATTGCTAGCACAGATACGCAGTATTTT	CASSPYRGIASTDTQYF
TRBJ1-1	NA	TRBV5-1	NA	TGCGCCAGCGGCACCCGGGAGGTCCGGGGAACTGAAGCTTTCTTT	CASGTREVRGTEAFF
TRBJ2-1	few	TRBV18	NA	TGTGCCAGCTACAGGGCTCAGAGCTCCTACAATGAGCAGTTCTTC	CASYRAQSSYNEQFF
TRBJ1-3	once	TRBV28	NA	TGTGCCTCCCACTCGAGGGAAAACACCATATATTTT	CASHSRENTIYF
TRBJ2-2	NA	TRBV11-2	NA	TGTGCCAGCAGCCGTAGAGGTCCGGGGGAGCTGTTTTTT	CASSRRGPGELFF